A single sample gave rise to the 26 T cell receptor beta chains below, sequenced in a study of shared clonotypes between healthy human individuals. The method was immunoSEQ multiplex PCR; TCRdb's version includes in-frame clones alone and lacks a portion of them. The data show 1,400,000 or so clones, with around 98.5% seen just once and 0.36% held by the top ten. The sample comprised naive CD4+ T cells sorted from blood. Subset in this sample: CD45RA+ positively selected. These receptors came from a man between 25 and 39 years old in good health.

In DNA, the CDR3 is TGTGCCAGCAGCTTAGAAGGTTACGATGAGCAGTTCTTC. Its protein is CASSLEGYDEQFF. V gene TRBV11-3 combines with J gene TRBJ2-1; no firm D call. CDR3 length: 13 residues. V dropped 0 bases and J dropped 8 bases, with 8 bases sitting between them. CDR1 SGHNT and CDR2 YENEEA come from the germline V gene.

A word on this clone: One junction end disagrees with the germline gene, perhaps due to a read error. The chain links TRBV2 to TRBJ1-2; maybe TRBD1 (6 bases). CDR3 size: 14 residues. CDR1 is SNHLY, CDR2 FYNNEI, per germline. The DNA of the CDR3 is TGTGCCAGCAGGGAAGGGGGAGGGGCCTATGGCTACACCTTC. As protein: CASREGGGAYGYTF.

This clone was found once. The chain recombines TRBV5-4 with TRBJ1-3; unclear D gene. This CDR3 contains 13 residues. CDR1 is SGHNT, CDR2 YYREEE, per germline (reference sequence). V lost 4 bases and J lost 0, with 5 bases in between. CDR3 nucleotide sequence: TGTGCCAGCAGCCCAGGCTCTGGAAACACCATATATTTT. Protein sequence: CASSPGSGNTIYF.

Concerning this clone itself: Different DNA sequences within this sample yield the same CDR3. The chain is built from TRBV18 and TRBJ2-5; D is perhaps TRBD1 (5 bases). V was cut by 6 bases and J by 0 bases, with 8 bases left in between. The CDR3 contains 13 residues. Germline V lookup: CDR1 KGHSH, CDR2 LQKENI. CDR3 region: CASSPGYQETQYF. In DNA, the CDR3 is TGTGCCAGCTCTCCAGGGTACCAAGAGACCCAGTACTTC.

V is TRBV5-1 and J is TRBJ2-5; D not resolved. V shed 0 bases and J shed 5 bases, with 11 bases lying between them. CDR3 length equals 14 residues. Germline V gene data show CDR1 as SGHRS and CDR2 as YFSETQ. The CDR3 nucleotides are TGCGCCAGCAGCTTGGGGACGGCTACGGAGACCCAGTACTTC. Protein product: CASSLGTATETQYF.

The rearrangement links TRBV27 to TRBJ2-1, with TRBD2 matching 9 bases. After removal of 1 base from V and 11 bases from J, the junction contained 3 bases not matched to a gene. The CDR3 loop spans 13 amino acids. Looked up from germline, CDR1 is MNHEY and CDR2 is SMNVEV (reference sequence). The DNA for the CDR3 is TGTGCCAGCAGTTTATGGCGGGAGGGGCAGCAGTTCTTC. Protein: CASSLWREGQQFF.

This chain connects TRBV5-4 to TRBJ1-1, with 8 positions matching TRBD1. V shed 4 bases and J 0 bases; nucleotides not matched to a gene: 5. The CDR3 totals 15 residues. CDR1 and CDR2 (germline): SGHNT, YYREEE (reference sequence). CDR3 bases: TGTGCCAGCAGCCCTCGGACAGGGATGAACACTGAAGCTTTCTTT. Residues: CASSPRTGMNTEAFF.

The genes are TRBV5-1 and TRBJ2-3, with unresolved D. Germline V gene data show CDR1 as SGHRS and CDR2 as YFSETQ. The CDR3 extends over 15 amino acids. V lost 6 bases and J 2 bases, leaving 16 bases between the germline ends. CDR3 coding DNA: TGCGCCAGCAACCGCCAGAATATCGACACAGATACGCAGTATTTT. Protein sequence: CASNRQNIDTDTQYF.

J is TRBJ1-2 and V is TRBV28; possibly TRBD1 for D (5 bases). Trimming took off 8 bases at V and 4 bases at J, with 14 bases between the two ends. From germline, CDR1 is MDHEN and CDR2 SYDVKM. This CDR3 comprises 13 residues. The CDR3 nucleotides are TGTGCCAGCCGAGAGGCAGGGACCTATGGCTACACCTTC. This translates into CASREAGTYGYTF.

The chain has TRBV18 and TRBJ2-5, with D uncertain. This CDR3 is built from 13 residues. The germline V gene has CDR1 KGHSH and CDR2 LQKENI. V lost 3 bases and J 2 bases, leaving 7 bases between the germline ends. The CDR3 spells CASSPRKQETQYF. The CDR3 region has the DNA TGTGCCAGCTCACCGAGGAAACAAGAGACCCAGTACTTC. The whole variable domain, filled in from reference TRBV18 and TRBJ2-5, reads NAGVMQNPRHLVRRRGQEARLRCSPMKGHSHVYWYRQLPEEGLKFMVYLQKENIIDESGMPKERFSAEFPKEGPSILRIQQVVRGDSAAYFCASSPRKQETQYFGPGTRLLVL.

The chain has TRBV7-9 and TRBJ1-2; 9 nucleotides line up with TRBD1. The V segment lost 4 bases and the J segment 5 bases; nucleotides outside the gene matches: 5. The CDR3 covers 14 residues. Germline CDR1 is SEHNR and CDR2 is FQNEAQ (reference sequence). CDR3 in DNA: TGTGCCAGCAGCTCCGGGACAGGGTCATATGGCTACACCTTC. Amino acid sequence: CASSSGTGSYGYTF.

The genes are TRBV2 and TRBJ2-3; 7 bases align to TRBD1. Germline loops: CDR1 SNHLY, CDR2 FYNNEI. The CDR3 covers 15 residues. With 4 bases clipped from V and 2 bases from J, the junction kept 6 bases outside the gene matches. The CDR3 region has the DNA TGTGCCAGCAGTGGGGGACAGATCAACACAGATACGCAGTATTTT. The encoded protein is CASSGGQINTDTQYF.

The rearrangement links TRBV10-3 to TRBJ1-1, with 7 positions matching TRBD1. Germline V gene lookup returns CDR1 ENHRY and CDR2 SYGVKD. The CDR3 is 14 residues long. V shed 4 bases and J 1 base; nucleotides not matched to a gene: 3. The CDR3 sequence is CAISGGQQNTEAFF. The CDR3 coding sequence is TGTGCCATCAGTGGGGGACAGCAGAACACTGAAGCTTTCTTT.

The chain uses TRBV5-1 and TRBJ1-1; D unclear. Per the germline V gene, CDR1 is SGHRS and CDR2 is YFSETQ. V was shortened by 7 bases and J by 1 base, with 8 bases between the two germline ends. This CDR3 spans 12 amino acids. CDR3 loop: CASGDRNTEAFF. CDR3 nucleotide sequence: TGCGCCAGCGGCGATCGGAACACTGAAGCTTTCTTT.

In nucleotides, the CDR3 is TGTGCCAGCAGTTTTTCGGCTAGCGGGAGCTCCTACAATGAGCAGTTCTTC. Amino acids: CASSFSASGSSYNEQFF. The chain is built from TRBV27 and TRBJ2-1, with 10 bases identical to TRBD2. There are 17 residues in the CDR3. Germline V gene data show CDR1 as MNHEY and CDR2 as SMNVEV (reference sequence). Trimming removed 3 bases from V and 0 bases from J; junction bases left unmatched: 5.

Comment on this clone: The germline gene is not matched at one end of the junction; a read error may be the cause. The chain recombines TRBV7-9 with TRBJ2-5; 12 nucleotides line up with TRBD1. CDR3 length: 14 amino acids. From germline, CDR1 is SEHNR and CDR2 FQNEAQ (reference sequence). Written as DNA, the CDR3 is TGTGCCAGCAGCCCTAGGGACAGGGGGCCTGTCGGTCACTTC. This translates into CASSPRDRGPVGHF.

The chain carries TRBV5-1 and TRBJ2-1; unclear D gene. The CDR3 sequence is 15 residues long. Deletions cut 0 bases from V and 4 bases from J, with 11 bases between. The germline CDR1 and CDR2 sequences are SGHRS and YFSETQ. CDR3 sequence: CASSLGISTYNEQFF. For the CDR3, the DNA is TGCGCCAGCAGCTTGGGCATCTCTACATACAATGAGCAGTTCTTC.

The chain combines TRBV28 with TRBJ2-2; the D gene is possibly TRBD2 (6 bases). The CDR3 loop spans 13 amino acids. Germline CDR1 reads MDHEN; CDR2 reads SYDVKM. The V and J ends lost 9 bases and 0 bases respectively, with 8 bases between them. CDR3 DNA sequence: TGTGCCAGTGGGACTTCGAACACCGGGGAGCTGTTTTTT. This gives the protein CASGTSNTGELFF.

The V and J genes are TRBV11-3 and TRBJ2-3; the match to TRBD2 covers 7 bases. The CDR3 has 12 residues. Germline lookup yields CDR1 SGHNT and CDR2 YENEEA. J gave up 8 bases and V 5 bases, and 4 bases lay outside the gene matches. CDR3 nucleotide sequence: TGTGCCAGCAGCCGAAGCGGGACTACGCAGTATTTT. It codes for CASSRSGTTQYF.

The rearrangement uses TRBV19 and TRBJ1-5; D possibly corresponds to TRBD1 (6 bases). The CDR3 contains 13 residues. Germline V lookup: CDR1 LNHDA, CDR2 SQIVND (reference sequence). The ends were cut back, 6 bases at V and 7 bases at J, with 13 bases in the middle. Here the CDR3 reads CASSHRVRQPQHF. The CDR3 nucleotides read TGTGCCAGTAGCCACAGGGTCCGACAGCCCCAGCATTTT.

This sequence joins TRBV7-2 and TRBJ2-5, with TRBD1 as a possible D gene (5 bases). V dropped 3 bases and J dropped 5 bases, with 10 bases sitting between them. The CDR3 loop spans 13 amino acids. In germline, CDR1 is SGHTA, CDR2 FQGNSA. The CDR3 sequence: CASSFQGLETQYF. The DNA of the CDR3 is TGTGCCAGCAGCTTTCAGGGCTTGGAGACCCAGTACTTC.

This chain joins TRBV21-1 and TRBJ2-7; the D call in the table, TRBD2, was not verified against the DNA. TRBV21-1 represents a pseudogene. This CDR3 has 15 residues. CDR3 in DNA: TGTGCCAGCAGTCCGAAGAGGGACTATCAGGACGAGCAGTACTTC. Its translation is CASSPKRDYQDEQYF.

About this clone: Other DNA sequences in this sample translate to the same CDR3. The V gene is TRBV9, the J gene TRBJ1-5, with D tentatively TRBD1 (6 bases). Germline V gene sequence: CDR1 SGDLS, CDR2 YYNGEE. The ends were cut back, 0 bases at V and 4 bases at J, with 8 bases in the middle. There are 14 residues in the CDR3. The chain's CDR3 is CASSVDQGNQPQHF. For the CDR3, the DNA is TGTGCCAGCAGCGTAGATCAGGGGAATCAGCCCCAGCATTTT.

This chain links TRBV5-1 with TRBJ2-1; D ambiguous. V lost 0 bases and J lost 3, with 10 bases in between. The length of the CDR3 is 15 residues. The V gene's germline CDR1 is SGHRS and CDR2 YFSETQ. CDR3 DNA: TGCGCCAGCAGCTTGGAGGGAATGAGCTACAATGAGCAGTTCTTC. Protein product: CASSLEGMSYNEQFF.

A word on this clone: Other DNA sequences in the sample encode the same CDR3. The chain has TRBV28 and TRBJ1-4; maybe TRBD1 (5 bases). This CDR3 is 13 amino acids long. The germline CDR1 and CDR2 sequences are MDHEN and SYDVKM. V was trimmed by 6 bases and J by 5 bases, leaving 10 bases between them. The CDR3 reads CASRNTGNEKLFF. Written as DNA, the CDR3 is TGTGCCAGCAGGAACACAGGAAATGAAAAACTGTTTTTT.

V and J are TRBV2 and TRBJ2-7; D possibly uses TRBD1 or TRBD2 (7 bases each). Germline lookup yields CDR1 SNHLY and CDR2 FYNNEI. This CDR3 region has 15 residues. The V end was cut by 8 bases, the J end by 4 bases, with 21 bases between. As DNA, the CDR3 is TGTGCCAGCCCACCCTCCGGGACAGCGGGGTACGAGCAGTACTTC. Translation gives CASPPSGTAGYEQYF.